This record looks at one T cell receptor (beta chain) sequence and its context. The specificity of this receptor is unknown. Base-call qualities are not available, and no considerably larger clone is one nucleotide away. Looking up the germline V gene yields CDR1 MNHEY and CDR2 SVGAGI. From V the trimming removes 6 bases and from J it removes 1 base, while the gene matches leave 9 bases of the junction unaccounted for. The CDR3 sequence holds 15 residues, the cysteine and phenylalanine included. The read is trimmed to its CDR3 DNA, 45 bases read in frame from base 1. Taken with the paper, the label for time point translates to: 24 weeks on oral tofacitinib. This specimen's treatment or condition label, interpreted: oral pan-JAK inhibitor, 5-10 mg twice daily. Lesional scalp punch biopsies and peripheral blood were obtained from alopecia areata patients. PBMCs were separated by density centrifugation and stained for CD3, CD4 and CD8, after which CD4+ and CD8+ T cells were sorted on a FACSAria.

These data are taken from a study of CD8+ T cells in alopecia areata (dated by TCRdb to 2017 to 2018). About the study as a whole: Treated patients were enrolled in an open-label pilot trial of oral tofacitinib, 5 to 10 mg twice daily, for moderate-to-severe alopecia areata. Amplification of TCRbeta CDR3 regions was done by immunoSEQ multiplex PCR using 35 Vbeta forward primers and 13 Jbeta reverse primers. Tofacitinib-treated patients had biopsies at baseline and at 4 and 24 weeks of treatment, with a later scalp biopsy in several patients. Patients stayed on tofacitinib for 6 to 18 months and then had 6 months of follow-up off drug so that delayed response and recurrence could be assessed. In both human patients and the C3H/HeJ mouse model, the study applied high-throughput TCRbeta sequencing to look at T cell clonal expansion in alopecia areata. RNA came from the PAXgene miRNA kit for fixed scalp, the miRNeasy kit for PBMCs, and the RNeasy kit for mouse skin. In humans, TCRbeta sequencing was performed on scalp tissue and on sorted CD4+ and CD8+ peripheral blood T cells from healthy controls and from patients with patchy or totalis/universalis alopecia areata. Scalp clonality was compared across normal scalp (n=4), patchy alopecia areata scalp (n=8), and alopecia totalis/universalis scalp (n=8). In treated patients, disease severity was measured using the SALT score, which gives the percentage of scalp surface area affected.

Library preparation used the immunoSEQ multiplex PCR assay. RNA was extracted from all samples and reverse transcribed into cDNA as template for TCR sequencing. SuperScript III was used for first-strand cDNA synthesis, primed with a 2:1 mix of oligo-dT and random hexamers. A synthetic immune receptor repertoire was used to gauge amplification bias, and whatever bias remained was removed computationally. The original methods were these. After raw reads were preprocessed to remove errors, the CDR3 was defined following IMGT conventions as running from the conserved cysteine to phenylalanine. To get clonality, Shannon entropy was normalized by log2 of the number of productive unique TCRs and the result was subtracted from 1. Whether each scalp clone was CD4 or CD8 was inferred by checking scalp TCRbeta sequences against the CD4 and CD8 repertoires from sorted blood. Here the immuneACCESS table is served through TCRdb, limited to in-frame sequences with V and J called. Missing clones are a known gap in these copies; in checked studies unresolved V genes cover under half, and the rest lacks a known reason. D and trimming were read from the DNA, whereas the V and J calls and clone size are those reported in that table. Recorded for this sample are 150,000 to 200,000 clones; 55% to 75% of them occurred a single time. The ten top clones hold 11% to 15% of the sample.

The study at large found these results: Shared TCR sequences between patients were less evident than in mice, which may be partly attributable to HLA diversity in the patient population. Many expanded lesional clones were found to persist in scalp and blood during tofacitinib treatment, and relapse after treatment cessation may be partly explained by this persistence. The treated cohort was small, with a single nonresponder, so links between baseline CD8+ expansion and response need larger studies. Tofacitinib significantly decreased scalp clonality and the number of expanded CD8+ clones among the top 100 scalp clones. Scalp TCR repertoire analysis is complicated because resident alphabeta T cells in normal human skin are also sequenced, whereas mouse skin is dominated by gammadelta T cells. Higher clonality and more expanded CD8+ clones were observed in lesional scalp than in normal scalp, particularly in alopecia totalis/universalis, a finding suggestive of antigenic drive.

The source was CD4+ T cells sorted from blood, collected at week 24, from a patient treated with tofacitinib. The clonotype originates from a human donor with alopecia areata. The chain uses TRBV6-5 and TRBJ2-7; TRBD1 agrees with 7 junctional bases. The sequenced DNA is TGTGCCAGCAGACAACCAGGGGGTCAGTCCTACGAGCAGTACTTC. This codes for CASRQPGGQSYEQYF.